A single sample is the source of the 21 T cell receptor beta chains below, sequenced in a study of T cell responses to AZD1222 COVID-19 vaccine. TCRdb's copy holds only in-frame clones and misses some; the assay was immunoSEQ multiplex PCR. The table lists under 200,000 clones, 90% of them singletons. Sequenced here: peripheral blood, sampled on day 0 of AZD1222 vaccination. All receptors derive from an adult in good health.

This clone was found a few times. V usage is TRBV6-2 or TRBV6-3 and J usage is TRBJ1-5; no clear D gene. The CDR3 sequence is 13 residues long. Germline loops: CDR1 MNHEY, CDR2 SVGEGT. V lost 0 bases to trimming and J lost 6 bases, with 6 bases between them. CDR3 in amino acids: CASSYSFTQPQHF. DNA of the CDR3: TGTGCCAGCAGTTACTCGTTTACTCAGCCCCAGCATTTT.

The chain uses TRBV19 and TRBJ2-1; D not certain. The CDR3 loop spans 14 amino acids. Germline CDR1 is LNHDA and CDR2 is SQIVND (reference sequence). V lost 0 bases and J 8 bases, leaving 11 bases between the germline ends. CDR3 loop: CASSIDRYYDEQFF. The CDR3 coding sequence is TGTGCCAGTAGTATAGACAGGTATTACGATGAGCAGTTCTTC.

This chain connects TRBV7-8 to TRBJ2-2; no reliable D call. V was trimmed by 0 bases and J by 4 bases, leaving 6 bases between them. CDR1 is SGHVS, CDR2 FQNEAQ, per germline. The CDR3 has 14 amino acids. The CDR3 reads CASSLAGFTGELFF. CDR3 DNA: TGTGCCAGCAGCTTAGCTGGTTTCACCGGGGAGCTGTTTTTT.

CDR3 nucleotides: TGTGCCAGCAGCTTCGCCGGGACAGGGGCCACTGAAGCTTTCTTT. Its protein is CASSFAGTGATEAFF. This chain joins TRBV7-2 and TRBJ1-1; 10 bases are shared with TRBD1. The CDR3 sequence is 15 residues long. CDR1 is SGHTA, CDR2 FQGNSA, per germline. V was clipped by 3 bases and J by 4 bases; unmatched bases: 5.

The gene calls are TRBV5-1 and TRBJ2-1; the D call may be TRBD1 or TRBD2 (6 bases each). This CDR3 has 13 amino acids. Trimming left V 0 bases short and J 9 bases short, with 10 bases between. Germline V gene data show CDR1 as SGHRS and CDR2 as YFSETQ. CDR3: CASSLAGAGEQFF. The DNA of the CDR3 is TGCGCCAGCAGCTTGGCGGGGGCAGGTGAGCAGTTCTTC.

The V call is TRBV18, the J call TRBJ2-2; tentative D call: TRBD2 (6 bases). Trimming removed 7 bases at V and 5 bases at J, with 20 bases between. There are 16 residues in the CDR3. In germline, CDR1 is KGHSH, CDR2 LQKENI. The chain's CDR3 is CASFREAPQGTGELFF. In DNA form, the CDR3 reads TGTGCCAGCTTCAGGGAGGCACCTCAAGGTACCGGGGAGCTGTTTTTT.

DNA of the CDR3: TGTGCCAGCAGCCCCCCGCCGGACGGAGATACGCAGTATTTT. It specifies CASSPPPDGDTQYF. This chain joins TRBV11-2 and TRBJ2-3; D is undetermined. The germline V gene encodes CDR1 SGHAT and CDR2 FQNNGV. This CDR3 comprises 14 residues. V shed 5 bases and J shed 5 bases, with 14 bases lying between them.

The J gene is TRBJ1-5, the V gene TRBV6-5; 10 nucleotides agree with TRBD1. Losses at the gene ends were 6 bases for V and 6 bases for J; bases not matched to a gene: 8. This CDR3 is 15 amino acids long. Germline V gene data show CDR1 as MNHEY and CDR2 as SVGAGI. Here the CDR3 DNA reads TGTGCCAGCAGCAGCGACAGGGGGCTTGGTCAGCCCCAGCATTTT. This encodes CASSSDRGLGQPQHF.

This clone was observed a handful of times. The chain recombines TRBV7-2 with TRBJ1-5, with D possibly being TRBD1 (5 bases). V was trimmed by 1 base and J by 5 bases, leaving 12 bases between them. The CDR3 sequence is 15 residues long. The V gene's germline CDR1 is SGHTA and CDR2 FQGNSA. Here the CDR3 DNA reads TGTGCCAGCAGCTTAGGGGGGAGCGGCGATCAGCCCCAGCATTTT. Protein product: CASSLGGSGDQPQHF.

Here the CDR3 reads CASGHEVYEQYF. The CDR3 region has the DNA TGTGCCTCGGGACATGAGGTATACGAGCAGTACTTC. J is TRBJ2-7 and V is TRBV28; perhaps TRBD1 as D (6 bases). The germline V gene encodes CDR1 MDHEN and CDR2 SYDVKM. Trimming stripped 11 bases from V and 4 bases from J, with 15 bases between. The CDR3 loop spans 12 amino acids.

The chain is built from TRBV28 and TRBJ1-1; D gene ambiguous. The CDR3 runs 14 residues. Deletions cut 5 bases from V and 1 base from J, with 11 bases between. Per the germline V gene, CDR1 is MDHEN and CDR2 is SYDVKM. CDR3 region: CASSGESGNTEAFF. The CDR3 coding sequence is TGTGCCAGCAGTGGTGAGTCGGGGAACACTGAAGCTTTCTTT.

The rearrangement uses TRBV7-2 and TRBJ2-7, with 8 bases fitting TRBD1. Per germline, CDR1 SGHTA and CDR2 FQGNSA. The trim removed 5 bases at V and 2 bases at J, leaving 8 bases unmatched. There are 15 residues in the CDR3. CDR3: CASSKHQGAAYEQYF. CDR3 coding DNA: TGTGCCAGCAGCAAACATCAGGGGGCGGCCTACGAGCAGTACTTC.

The chain couples TRBV24-1 to TRBJ2-1; TRBD2 aligns across 11 bases. Per the germline V gene, CDR1 is KGHDR and CDR2 is SFDVKD. V lost 1 base, J lost 6 bases, and 4 bases stayed unmatched. This CDR3 has 16 residues. The CDR3 region has the DNA TGTGCCACCAGTGATTTTGGTAGCGGGGGGGCCAATGAGCAGTTCTTC. As protein: CATSDFGSGGANEQFF.

This clone was observed once. The chain links TRBV4-3 to TRBJ2-3; no definite D call. Germline loops: CDR1 LGHNA, CDR2 YSLEER. Trimming stripped 1 base from V and 5 bases from J, with 10 bases between. The CDR3 loop spans 14 amino acids. CDR3 DNA: TGCGCCAGCAGCCAAGTCGGGCCGGTAGATACGCAGTATTTT. Its protein is CASSQVGPVDTQYF.

The J gene is TRBJ1-1, the V gene TRBV3-1 (or the pseudogene TRBV3-2), with D possibly TRBD1 on 5 matching bases. The CDR3 contains 15 residues. Between the trimmed V and J ends, which lost 0 bases and 5 bases, there was a span of 13 bases. The germline gives CDR1 LGHDT, CDR2 YNNKEL (reference sequence). The CDR3 nucleotides read TGTGCCAGCAGCCAAGATTATGAGGGGTTGACTGAAGCTTTCTTT. This gives the protein CASSQDYEGLTEAFF.

The chain recombines TRBV6-5 with TRBJ2-7; 8 bases line up with TRBD1. Germline CDR1 and CDR2: MNHEY and SVGAGI. The CDR3 consists of 14 residues. V was clipped by 2 bases and J by 7 bases; unmatched bases: 7. In DNA form, the CDR3 reads TGTGCCAGCAGTTACGCTAGACAGGGGAGTGAGCAGTACTTC. This sequence encodes CASSYARQGSEQYF.

This chain uses TRBV2 with TRBJ1-5, with 7 bases aligning to TRBD1. From germline, CDR1 is SNHLY and CDR2 FYNNEI. The V and J ends lost 3 bases and 0 bases, in that order; junction bases with no gene match: 2. There are 15 residues in the CDR3. The CDR3 loop reads CASSETGLSNQPQHF. The CDR3 region has the DNA TGTGCCAGCAGTGAGACAGGGCTTAGCAATCAGCCCCAGCATTTT.

The rearrangement links TRBV6-2 or TRBV6-3 to TRBJ2-7, with D possibly being TRBD1 (5 bases). Trimming took off 5 bases at V and 2 bases at J, with 13 bases between the two ends. CDR1 is MNHEY and CDR2 is SVGEGT in the germline V gene. The length of the CDR3 is 14 residues. CDR3 protein: CASSPMAGPYEQYF. CDR3 DNA: TGTGCCAGCAGTCCCATGGCAGGGCCCTACGAGCAGTACTTC.

CDR3 residues: CASKFRGEYGYTF. The CDR3 coding sequence is TGTGCCAGCAAATTCAGGGGGGAATATGGCTACACCTTC. The V and J genes are TRBV6-4 and TRBJ1-2, with 7 bases aligning to TRBD1. The V and J ends lost 7 bases and 5 bases, in that order; junction bases with no gene match: 7. The germline CDR1 and CDR2 sequences are MRHNA and SNTAGT. This CDR3 contains 13 residues.

The chain is built from TRBV19 and TRBJ2-2; D is undetermined. Trimming pared 3 bases from V and 4 bases from J, leaving 9 bases between. Looked up from germline, CDR1 is LNHDA and CDR2 is SQIVND (reference sequence). This CDR3 has 14 residues. The CDR3 DNA sequence: TGTGCCAGTAGTATTTTGGACGGCACCGGGGAGCTGTTTTTT. It is translated as CASSILDGTGELFF.

The gene calls are TRBV29-1 and TRBJ2-3, with a possible D match to TRBD1 (5 bases). Looked up from germline, CDR1 is SQVTM and CDR2 is ANQGSEA. This CDR3 comprises 12 residues. The germline V and J ends were trimmed by 4 bases and 3 bases, with 8 bases remaining between them. The CDR3, as DNA: TGCAGCGTTGGGGGCGGAACAGATACGCAGTATTTT. It specifies CSVGGGTDTQYF.